A selection of T cell receptor beta chains follows, all from one sample in a study of blood T cells in healthy people across ages. MiXCR, run by TCRdb on the 5' RACE reads, gives a single entry per CDR3 protein. The data hold 1,100,000 or so distinct CDR3 sequences, with 40% to 45% observed a single time. Sequenced sample: blood. The receptors stem from a woman aged 55-75 years in good health. The CDR3 runs from the conserved cysteine through the conserved F or W. The D gene is left open where the match is weak. The size field is filled for only some rows; it gives once, few, many or a size class.

J: TRBJ2-4
V: TRBV9
D: -
size: -
DNA: TGTGCCAGCAGCGTAGGGAGGGTTTCCAAAAACATTCAGTACTTC
CDR3: CASSVGRVSKNIQYF

J: TRBJ2-7
V: TRBV4-1
D: TRBD2
size: -
DNA: TGCGCCAGCAGCCAAGAGATGGCGGGAGTGTACGAGCAGTACTTC
CDR3: CASSQEMAGVYEQYF

J: TRBJ2-7
V: TRBV11-1
D: -
size: -
DNA: TGTGCCAGCAGCTCCCCCCTTAGCGGCTACGAGCAGTACTTC
CDR3: CASSSPLSGYEQYF

J: TRBJ2-5
V: TRBV20-1
D: TRBD2
size: -
DNA: TGCAGTGCCCAAGGGGCGGTAGCGGGCCCAAGTTGGACCCAGTACTTC
CDR3: CSAQGAVAGPSWTQYF

J: TRBJ1-4
V: TRBV10-3
D: -
size: few
DNA: TGTGCCATCAGCTCCGAAAGGGCCTTCAATGAAAAACTGTTTTTT
CDR3: CAISSERAFNEKLFF

J: TRBJ2-5
V: TRBV27
D: -
size: -
DNA: TGTGCCTGCAGTTACGACGGCGGGGTAGGGGTGCAGTACTTC
CDR3: CACSYDGGVGVQYF

J: TRBJ1-4
V: TRBV6-5
D: TRBD1
size: few
DNA: TGTGCCAGCAGCCCGACAGGGAGCGATGAAAAACTGTTTTTT
CDR3: CASSPTGSDEKLFF

J: TRBJ2-7
V: TRBV20-1
D: TRBD1
size: -
DNA: TGCAGTGCTAGAGACCTACAGGGGGTTTACTACGAGCAGTACTTC
CDR3: CSARDLQGVYYEQYF

J: TRBJ2-7
V: TRBV20-1
D: TRBD1
size: -
DNA: TGCAGTGCTGCCGACAGGGCGATTAACTACGAGCAGTACTTC
CDR3: CSAADRAINYEQYF

J: TRBJ2-7
V: TRBV28
D: -
size: -
DNA: TGTGCCAGCAGTCCGGACCTGGAGCAGTACTTC
CDR3: CASSPDLEQYF

J: TRBJ2-7
V: TRBV11-2
D: TRBD2
size: once
DNA: TGTGCCAGCGGAATACTAGCGGGGATCTACGAGCAGTACTTC
CDR3: CASGILAGIYEQYF

J: TRBJ2-3
V: TRBV11-2
D: -
size: -
DNA: TGTGCCAGCAGCTTAAGCCCCACAGGGTTCACAGATACGCAGTATTTT
CDR3: CASSLSPTGFTDTQYF

J: TRBJ2-5
V: TRBV20-1
D: TRBD2
size: -
DNA: TGCAGTGCCCCCCCGGCGACTAGCGGATGGAATGAGCAGTACTTC
CDR3: CSAPPATSGWNEQYF

J: TRBJ1-6
V: TRBV10-3
D: -
size: few
DNA: TGTGCCATCAGGAAGGAGGGTAATTCACCCCTCCACTTT
CDR3: CAIRKEGNSPLHF

J: TRBJ2-3
V: TRBV11-1
D: -
size: few
DNA: TGTGCCAGCAGCTTAGCGCTGGCGGGACCAACCTATACGCAGTATTTT
CDR3: CASSLALAGPTYTQYF

J: TRBJ2-1
V: TRBV20-1
D: TRBD2
size: -
DNA: TGCAGTGCTCCCACTAGCGGGAGAGAGCAGTTCTTC
CDR3: CSAPTSGREQFF

J: TRBJ1-2
V: TRBV5-1
D: -
size: -
DNA: TGCGCCAGCAGCTTACCATCCCCGGAGCACACCTTC
CDR3: CASSLPSPEHTF

J: TRBJ2-5
V: TRBV3-1
D: -
size: -
DNA: TGTGCCAGCAGCCAAGGGATCTCCGGGGTTGAAGAGACCCAGTACTTC
CDR3: CASSQGISGVEETQYF

J: TRBJ1-4
V: TRBV29-1
D: -
size: -
DNA: TGCAGCGTTGAAGGGGGACCCGACGAAAAACTGTTTTTT
CDR3: CSVEGGPDEKLFF

J: TRBJ2-5
V: TRBV12-3/TRBV12-4
D: -
size: few
DNA: TGTGCCACCAAGACCGTCGGGGGATTAGAGACCCAGTACTTC
CDR3: CATKTVGGLETQYF

J: TRBJ2-7
V: TRBV12-3/TRBV12-4
D: -
size: -
DNA: TGTGCCAGCAGTTTGAGGGCAGCCTACGAGCAGTACTTC
CDR3: CASSLRAAYEQYF

J: TRBJ2-5
V: TRBV20-1
D: TRBD2
size: -
DNA: TGCAGTGCTAGAGATCAGACTAGCGGGGTAAAGACCCAGTACTTC
CDR3: CSARDQTSGVKTQYF

J: TRBJ2-2
V: TRBV29-1
D: -
size: -
DNA: TGCAGCGTTTGCGGGACGAACACCGGGGAGCTGTTTTTT
CDR3: CSVCGTNTGELFF

J: TRBJ2-7
V: TRBV28
D: TRBD1
size: few
DNA: TGTGCCAGCATCGACAGGGGCGCCTACGAGCAGTACTTC
CDR3: CASIDRGAYEQYF

J: TRBJ2-1
V: TRBV5-1
D: -
size: few
DNA: TGCGCCAGCAGCTTGGGTAGGGACTATGAGCAGTTCTTC
CDR3: CASSLGRDYEQFF

J: TRBJ1-1
V: TRBV29-1
D: -
size: -
DNA: TGCAGCGTTGCGGGGGGATCATACACTGAAGCTTTCTTT
CDR3: CSVAGGSYTEAFF

J: TRBJ1-2
V: TRBV2
D: -
size: -
DNA: TGTGCCAGCAGTGAAAGGGCGTCCGACGAGGGCTACACCTTC
CDR3: CASSERASDEGYTF

J: TRBJ2-7
V: TRBV4-2
D: -
size: many
DNA: TGTGCCAGCAGCCAAGAAACGGCGGGAAGAAGCTCCTACGAGCAGTACTTC
CDR3: CASSQETAGRSSYEQYF

J: TRBJ2-3
V: TRBV9
D: -
size: -
DNA: TGTGCCAGCAGTTCCCCCCGGGACGGGAGCACAGATACGCAGTATTTT
CDR3: CASSSPRDGSTDTQYF